This T cell receptor beta chain was captured by sequencing in a study of blood T cell repertoires in COVID-19. Study-level information: Whether acute or convalescent, the COVID-19 samples came from the United States, Italy and Spain. From T cells, B-cell-depleted T cells, or PBMCs came the material, which was cDNA or gDNA.

Per the germline V gene, CDR1 is MNHEY and CDR2 is SVGEGT. The V end was cut by 3 bases, the J end by 2 bases, with 10 bases between. CDR3 length: 14 residues. As handled by the study authors: Amplifying reference gene primers gave estimates of nucleated cell counts. Assay used: immunoSEQ multiplex PCR; TCRdb lists only in-frame clones, some missing. Clone size and V and J calls were adopted from that table, with D and trimming inferred from the DNA. Of 85,000 to 90,000 clones listed, approximately 79% are singletons. V is TRBV6-2 or TRBV6-3 and J is TRBJ1-1, with D maybe TRBD1 (6 bases). Specimen: peripheral blood. This clonotype originated in a man between 65 and 85 years old with acute or convalescent COVID-19. The CDR3, as DNA: TGTGCCAGCAGTTATAGGGGGGGAAACACTGAAGCTTTCTTT. Translated: CASSYRGGNTEAFF.